The next 25 T cell receptor beta chains were all read from a single sample in a study of T cell responses to AZD1222 COVID-19 vaccine. Measured with immunoSEQ multiplex PCR; TCRdb has only the in-frame clones, and not every one. This table holds 75,000 to 80,000 clones, more than 60% found once. Sequencing used peripheral blood, obtained 28 days after the second dose of the MenACWY control vaccine. The receptors were gathered from an adult who received the MenACWY meningococcal vaccine as a control.

The chain combines TRBV9 with TRBJ1-3; weak D call: TRBD1 (6 bases). CDR3 size: 16 residues. The ends were cut back, 4 bases at V and 4 bases at J, with 18 bases in the middle. CDR1 is SGDLS, CDR2 YYNGEE, per germline. CDR3 amino acids: CASSLEGGQGGNTIYF. In nucleotides, the CDR3 is TGTGCCAGCAGCCTAGAAGGGGGGCAGGGAGGAAACACCATATATTTT. The complete variable domain, with remaining parts taken from reference TRBV9 and TRBJ1-3, reads DSGVTQTPKHLITATGQRVTLRCSPRSGDLSVYWYQQSLDQGLQFLIQYYNGEERAKGNILERFSAQQFPDLHSELNLSSLELGDSALYFCASSLEGGQGGNTIYFGEGSWLTVV.

This clone was counted a few times. J is TRBJ1-6 and V is TRBV6-5, with D uncertain. V lost 6 bases to trimming and J lost 14 bases, with 14 bases between them. CDR1 and CDR2 from the germline V gene are MNHEY and SVGAGI. This CDR3 has 12 residues. In nucleotides, the CDR3 is TGTGCCAGCAGATTTTGGTCGGAGACCCTCCACTTT. Translating gives CASRFWSETLHF.

The gene calls are TRBV5-4 and TRBJ1-1; possible D gene TRBD1, 5 bases. The germline gives CDR1 SGHNT, CDR2 YYREEE (reference sequence). Trimming cost V 1 base and J 7 bases, with 17 bases left between them. The CDR3 totals 15 residues. The CDR3 sequence: CASSLLGAGIGEAFF. CDR3 nucleotides: TGTGCCAGCAGCTTGCTTGGGGCAGGGATTGGTGAAGCTTTCTTT. The full variable domain, completed using reference TRBV5-4 and TRBJ1-1, is ETGVTQSPTHLIKTRGQQVTLRCSSQSGHNTVSWYQQALGQGPQFIFQYYREEENGRGNFPPRFSGLQFPNYSSELNVNALELDDSALYLCASSLLGAGIGEAFFGQGTRLTVV.

The chain links TRBV7-9 to TRBJ2-7; D possibly corresponds to TRBD2 (6 bases). From germline, CDR1 is SEHNR and CDR2 FQNEAQ (reference sequence). The CDR3 totals 14 residues. The V end was cut by 5 bases, the J end by 2 bases, with 13 bases between. CDR3 in DNA: TGTGCCAGCAGCCTCGGGAGTGGGCCCTACGAGCAGTACTTC. Protein: CASSLGSGPYEQYF.

This clone came up once. The chain links TRBV2 to TRBJ2-2; TRBD1 matches at 9 bases. The CDR3 is made up of 15 amino acids. V lost 6 bases to trimming and J lost 5 bases; unmatched junction nucleotides: 7. Looked up from germline, CDR1 is SNHLY and CDR2 is FYNNEI. DNA for the CDR3: TGTGCCAGCAGCGACAGGGGGAGTGGAACCGGGGAGCTGTTTTTT. It codes for CASSDRGSGTGELFF. Full variable domain (rest looked up from reference TRBV2 and TRBJ2-2): EPEVTQTPSHQVTQMGQEVILRCVPISNHLYFYWYRQILGQKVEFLVSFYNNEISEKSEIFDDQFSVERPDGSNFTLKIRSTKLEDSAMYFCASSDRGSGTGELFFGEGSRLTVL.

The gene calls are TRBV11-2 and TRBJ2-3; TRBD2 aligns across 9 bases. This CDR3 spans 14 amino acids. Germline V lookup: CDR1 SGHAT, CDR2 FQNNGV. V gave up 3 bases and J gave up 4 bases; unmatched junction bases: 2. CDR3 protein: CASSFSGGADTQYF. CDR3 sequence (DNA): TGTGCCAGCAGCTTTAGCGGGGGTGCAGATACGCAGTATTTT.

V gene TRBV11-2 combines with J gene TRBJ1-2; 8 nucleotides agree with TRBD1. With V trimmed by 5 bases and J by 5 bases, 7 bases remained unmatched. This CDR3 has 14 amino acids. Germline V gives CDR1 SGHAT, CDR2 FQNNGV. CDR3 amino acids: CASSRTGNAYGYTF. CDR3 DNA sequence: TGTGCCAGCAGCCGGACAGGGAATGCATATGGCTACACCTTC.

The chain combines TRBV6-5 with TRBJ2-5; D gene uncertain. Trimming left V 8 bases short and J 5 bases short, with 15 bases between. The V gene's germline CDR1 is MNHEY and CDR2 SVGAGI. The CDR3 has 13 amino acids. The CDR3 sequence is CASSGTPRETQYF. CDR3 nucleotides: TGTGCCAGCTCCGGTACCCCGAGGGAGACCCAGTACTTC.

This clone was counted at least ten times. J is TRBJ1-4 and V is TRBV2, with D tentatively TRBD1 (5 bases). The CDR3 loop spans 13 amino acids. Germline assignment: CDR1 SNHLY and CDR2 FYNNEI. V shed 6 bases and J shed 6 bases, with 11 bases lying between them. The CDR3 coding sequence is TGTGCCAGCAGGCAAGGGGTCGATGAAAAACTGTTTTTT. This encodes CASRQGVDEKLFF. The full variable domain, in which reference TRBV2 and TRBJ1-4 provide the parts outside the CDR3, is EPEVTQTPSHQVTQMGQEVILRCVPISNHLYFYWYRQILGQKVEFLVSFYNNEISEKSEIFDDQFSVERPDGSNFTLKIRSTKLEDSAMYFCASRQGVDEKLFFGSGTQLSVL.

The V gene is TRBV29-1, the J gene TRBJ2-3; D might be TRBD1 or TRBD2, each matching 5 bases. Germline V gene data show CDR1 as SQVTM and CDR2 as ANQGSEA. The CDR3 extends over 14 amino acids. The germline V and J ends were trimmed by 2 bases and 1 base, with 10 bases remaining between them. The CDR3 DNA follows: TGCAGCGTTGAACGGGGCCGGGGCACAGATACGCAGTATTTT. Protein: CSVERGRGTDTQYF.

The chain has TRBV28 and TRBJ1-2; tentative D call: TRBD1 (6 bases). This CDR3 is built from 15 residues. In germline, CDR1 is MDHEN, CDR2 SYDVKM. V shed 6 bases and J shed 2 bases, with 16 bases lying between them. The CDR3 reads CASRTTGYPNYGYTF. CDR3 DNA sequence: TGTGCCAGCAGGACAACAGGGTACCCAAACTATGGCTACACCTTC.

CDR3 nucleotide sequence: TGCGCCAGCAGCTTGGAGGGCTTTTCCTACAATGAGCAGTTCTTC. Its translation is CASSLEGFSYNEQFF. V is TRBV5-1 and J is TRBJ2-1; D call uncertain. Germline lookup yields CDR1 SGHRS and CDR2 YFSETQ. Trimming shortened V by 0 bases and J by 1 base, and 8 bases separated the two germline ends. The CDR3 spans 15 residues.

In this sample, this clone turned up a few times. V and J are TRBV19 and TRBJ1-1; 7 bases match TRBD1. There are 15 residues in the CDR3. CDR1 and CDR2 from the germline V gene are LNHDA and SQIVND (reference sequence). V dropped 6 bases and J dropped 1; count of bases not matched to a gene: 8. CDR3: CASRGPDRPNTEAFF. The CDR3, as DNA: TGTGCCAGTAGGGGGCCGGACAGGCCGAACACTGAAGCTTTCTTT.

V gene TRBV7-9 combines with J gene TRBJ2-1; 12 bases map to TRBD2. With 4 bases clipped from V and 8 bases from J, the junction kept 6 bases outside the gene matches. In germline, CDR1 is SEHNR, CDR2 FQNEAQ (reference sequence). This CDR3 is 15 amino acids long. CDR3: CASSSRLAGVDEQFF. The CDR3 coding sequence is TGTGCCAGCAGCTCGAGACTAGCGGGAGTAGATGAGCAGTTCTTC.

The chain combines TRBV2 with TRBJ2-5; TRBD1 agrees at 7 bases. Germline V gives CDR1 SNHLY, CDR2 FYNNEI. The CDR3 extends over 15 amino acids. The J segment lost 5 bases and the V segment lost 4 bases, leaving 10 bases of the junction unmatched. The CDR3 nucleotides are TGTGCCAGCAGTGGGGGAACAGGGGATTTGGAGACCCAGTACTTC. Its translation is CASSGGTGDLETQYF.

This chain joins TRBV7-2 and TRBJ2-1; 9 positions match TRBD2. Looked up from germline, CDR1 is SGHTA and CDR2 is FQGNSA. Unmatched junction bases numbered 6, after V lost 5 bases and J lost 4 bases. CDR3 size: 15 residues. The CDR3 nucleotides read TGTGCCAGCAGCGACAGCGGGGGGTCGTACAATGAGCAGTTCTTC. Its translation: CASSDSGGSYNEQFF.

The chain employs TRBV5-4 and TRBJ2-7; 8 positions match TRBD1. J was trimmed by 3 bases and V by 4 bases; bases with no gene match: 9. The V gene's germline CDR1 is SGHNT and CDR2 YYREEE (reference sequence). This CDR3 spans 15 amino acids. This chain's CDR3 is CASSPGQGRDYEQYF. Here the CDR3 DNA reads TGTGCCAGCAGCCCCGGACAGGGAAGGGACTACGAGCAGTACTTC.

V is TRBV18 and J is TRBJ1-2; TRBD1 matches 8 bases. The CDR3 has 13 amino acids. Germline lookup yields CDR1 KGHSH and CDR2 LQKENI. J was trimmed by 3 bases and V by 3 bases; bases with no gene match: 0. CDR3 DNA: TGTGCCAGCTCACCGGACAGGGACTATGGCTACACCTTC. The encoded protein is CASSPDRDYGYTF. Full variable domain (remainder filled in from reference TRBV18 and TRBJ1-2): NAGVMQNPRHLVRRRGQEARLRCSPMKGHSHVYWYRQLPEEGLKFMVYLQKENIIDESGMPKERFSAEFPKEGPSILRIQQVVRGDSAAYFCASSPDRDYGYTFGSGTRLTVV.

The V and J genes are TRBV6-6 and TRBJ2-3; the D is unclear. The CDR3 extends over 12 amino acids. Deletions cut 5 bases from V and 4 bases from J, with 7 bases between. CDR1 and CDR2 from the germline V gene are MNHNY and SVGAGI (reference sequence). CDR3 amino acids: CASSTSPDTQYF. The CDR3 coding sequence is TGTGCCAGCAGTACCAGTCCAGATACGCAGTATTTT.

V is TRBV28 and J is TRBJ1-3, with a weak D call TRBD1 (6 bases). The V end lost 5 bases, the J end lost 4 bases, and 18 bases lay between the germline ends. Germline loops: CDR1 MDHEN, CDR2 SYDVKM. The CDR3 consists of 16 residues. CDR3 coding DNA: TGTGCCAGCAGTCGACCGACAGGTCTGAGGGGAAACACCATATATTTT. This gives the protein CASSRPTGLRGNTIYF.

This sequence joins TRBV27 and TRBJ2-1; 10 bases align to TRBD2. The CDR3 is 15 residues long. Germline V gene data show CDR1 as MNHEY and CDR2 as SMNVEV (reference sequence). V shed 6 bases and J 6 bases; nucleotides not matched to a gene: 8. The CDR3: CASRPQRGGRNEQFF. In DNA form, the CDR3 reads TGTGCCAGCAGGCCCCAGCGGGGGGGCCGCAATGAGCAGTTCTTC.

V usage is TRBV20-1 and J usage is TRBJ1-2, with a possible D match to TRBD1 (6 bases). The CDR3 sequence is 13 residues long. V lost 3 bases to trimming and J lost 5 bases, with 13 bases between them. The germline V gene has CDR1 DFQATT and CDR2 SNEGSKA (reference sequence). The CDR3 here is CSASRGVDYGYTF. CDR3 nucleotide sequence: TGCAGTGCTAGTAGGGGGGTTGATTATGGCTACACCTTC.

The chain links TRBV6-5 to TRBJ2-1, with 7 positions matching TRBD2. The ends lost 8 bases at V and 4 bases at J; junction bases unmatched: 5. Germline V CDR1 and CDR2: MNHEY, SVGAGI. This CDR3 is built from 13 residues. In DNA, the CDR3 is TGTGCCAGCGGTACAGCGGGGTACAATGAGCAGTTCTTC. Its protein is CASGTAGYNEQFF.

In DNA form, the CDR3 reads TGTGCCTGGAAGCTCGGGCTATTTTCACCCCTCCACTTT. Its translation: CAWKLGLFSPLHF. The V gene is TRBV30, the J gene TRBJ1-6; unclear D gene. Germline V gene lookup returns CDR1 GTSNPN and CDR2 SVGIG (reference sequence). CDR3 size: 13 residues. Trimming pared 4 bases from V and 9 bases from J, leaving 13 bases between.

This chain uses TRBV19 with TRBJ1-5; D perhaps matches TRBD1 (5 bases). This CDR3 is built from 16 residues. Looked up from germline, CDR1 is LNHDA and CDR2 is SQIVND (reference sequence). Trimming took 0 bases from V and 1 from J, leaving 10 bases between them. CDR3: CASSIDPGTSNQPQHF. The CDR3 DNA is TGTGCCAGTAGTATAGATCCAGGGACGAGCAATCAGCCCCAGCATTTT.